These T cell receptor beta chains were read from a single sample in a study of T cell changes during pregnancy in multiple sclerosis. Data came from immunoSEQ multiplex PCR; TCRdb stores just in-frame clones and leaves some out. The data show 45,000 to 60,000 clones, about nine tenths seen once. Sample: peripheral blood, taken after pregnancy. Source of these receptors: a female donor in good health, enrolled as a control in a pregnancy study. Each CDR3 is given with its conserved first and last residue. A D gene is named only where the DNA matches it firmly. Size tells how often a clone was seen (once, few, many) or the class of an expanded clone, and some rows leave it out.

V: TRBV6-4; D: TRBD2; J: TRBJ2-1; size: -; CDR3: CASSRLAGGPGNEQFF; DNA: TGTGCCAGCAGTCGACTAGCGGGGGGGCCGGGCAATGAGCAGTTCTTC
V: TRBV5-6; D: TRBD1; J: TRBJ2-5; size: -; CDR3: CASSRGQGARAQYF; DNA: TGTGCCAGCAGCCGAGGACAGGGGGCGCGGGCCCAGTACTTC
V: TRBV29-1; D: -; J: TRBJ1-3; size: -; CDR3: CSVVAGMTGNTIYF; DNA: TGCAGCGTTGTAGCAGGGATGACTGGAAACACCATATATTTT
V: TRBV5-4; D: -; J: TRBJ2-5; size: -; CDR3: CASSLGGGQQETQYF; DNA: TGTGCCAGCAGCTTGGGGGGCGGACAACAAGAGACCCAGTACTTC
V: TRBV11-3; D: -; J: TRBJ2-7; size: -; CDR3: CASSRQGGYEQYF; DNA: TGTGCCAGCAGCCGGCAGGGCGGCTACGAGCAGTACTTC
V: TRBV7-9; D: -; J: TRBJ2-3; size: -; CDR3: CASSSPVDTQYF; DNA: TGTGCCAGCAGCTCCCCGGTAGATACGCAGTATTTT
V: TRBV4-2; D: -; J: TRBJ2-7; size: -; CDR3: CASSQVGVGGPDEQYF; DNA: TGTGCCAGCAGCCAAGTGGGTGTGGGGGGGCCCGACGAGCAGTACTTC
V: TRBV7-6; D: -; J: TRBJ2-1; size: -; CDR3: CATRTGYNEQFF; DNA: TGTGCCACCAGAACAGGGTACAATGAGCAGTTCTTC
V: TRBV5-1; D: TRBD1; J: TRBJ1-4; size: -; CDR3: CASSPGQANEKLFF; DNA: TGCGCCAGCAGCCCGGGACAGGCTAATGAAAAACTGTTTTTT
V: TRBV19; D: TRBD1; J: TRBJ2-5; size: -; CDR3: CASSITRTGIETQYF; DNA: TGTGCCAGTAGTATTACTCGGACAGGGATTGAGACCCAGTACTTC
V: TRBV18; D: -; J: TRBJ1-1; size: -; CDR3: CASSSLALFRQLNTEAFF; DNA: TGTGCCAGCTCATCCTTAGCTCTGTTCCGCCAGCTGAACACTGAAGCTTTCTTT
V: TRBV6-5; D: -; J: TRBJ1-1; size: -; CDR3: CASSRRGKPTEAFF; DNA: TGTGCCAGCAGCCGCCGGGGGAAGCCCACTGAAGCTTTCTTT
V: TRBV5-4; D: TRBD2; J: TRBJ2-3; size: -; CDR3: CASSGKRGLTDTQYF; DNA: TGTGCCAGCAGCGGAAAGCGGGGGCTCACAGATACGCAGTATTTT
V: TRBV7-9; D: -; J: TRBJ1-1; size: -; CDR3: CASSLTTVNTEAFF; DNA: TGTGCCAGCAGCTTAACGACAGTGAACACTGAAGCTTTCTTT
V: TRBV9; D: TRBD2; J: TRBJ2-5; size: -; CDR3: CASSVAGTSGTETQYF; DNA: TGTGCCAGCAGCGTAGCCGGGACTAGCGGGACGGAGACCCAGTACTTC
V: TRBV15; D: TRBD1; J: TRBJ1-1; size: -; CDR3: CATSRGTGRGLGTEAFF; DNA: TGTGCCACCAGCAGGGGAACGGGCAGGGGGCTGGGCACTGAAGCTTTCTTT
V: TRBV7-2; D: -; J: TRBJ2-7; size: -; CDR3: CASSPSSGFSSYEQYF; DNA: TGTGCCAGCAGCCCGTCTTCGGGTTTTAGCTCCTACGAGCAGTACTTC
V: TRBV9; D: TRBD1; J: TRBJ2-5; size: -; CDR3: CASSGLPGGEETQYF; DNA: TGTGCCAGCAGCGGACTACCAGGGGGCGAGGAGACCCAGTACTTC
V: TRBV19; D: -; J: TRBJ2-7; size: -; CDR3: CASSIARGRGEQYF; DNA: TGTGCCAGTAGTATAGCAAGGGGGAGGGGCGAGCAGTACTTC
V: TRBV7-9; D: -; J: TRBJ2-6; size: once; CDR3: CASSSGVTGANVLTF; DNA: TGTGCCAGCAGTTCAGGGGTAACTGGGGCCAACGTCCTGACTTTC
V: TRBV27; D: -; J: TRBJ1-3; size: -; CDR3: CASSTHGGPGRNSGNTIYF; DNA: TGTGCCAGCAGCACCCACGGGGGACCCGGGAGGAACTCTGGAAACACCATATATTTT
V: TRBV5-6; D: -; J: TRBJ1-4; size: -; CDR3: CASSNEGAPHEKLFF; DNA: TGTGCCAGCAGCAATGAAGGGGCCCCACATGAAAAACTGTTTTTT
V: TRBV14; D: -; J: TRBJ1-2; size: -; CDR3: CASSQQGFGYTF; DNA: TGTGCCAGCAGCCAACAGGGTTTTGGCTACACCTTC
V: TRBV6-4; D: -; J: TRBJ1-6; size: -; CDR3: CASSDSGDNSPLHF; DNA: TGTGCCAGCAGTGACTCCGGGGATAATTCACCCCTCCACTTT
V: TRBV27; D: -; J: TRBJ2-1; size: -; CDR3: CASSQTGVYLDSNEQFF; DNA: TGTGCCAGCAGTCAAACCGGTGTATACCTGGACTCCAATGAGCAGTTCTTC
V: TRBV18; D: -; J: TRBJ1-2; size: -; CDR3: CASSSEGDYGYTF; DNA: TGTGCCAGCTCATCAGAGGGGGACTATGGCTACACCTTC
V: TRBV18; D: -; J: TRBJ1-2; size: once; CDR3: CASSPYSRGNYGYTF; DNA: TGTGCCAGCTCACCATACTCAAGGGGCAACTATGGCTACACCTTC
V: TRBV7-9; D: TRBD1; J: TRBJ1-6; size: -; CDR3: CASSGQGANSPLHF; DNA: TGTGCCAGCAGCGGACAGGGAGCAAATTCACCCCTCCACTTT
V: TRBV9; D: -; J: TRBJ2-2; size: -; CDR3: CASSLSTGNTGELFF; DNA: TGTGCCAGCAGCCTTTCGACAGGGAACACCGGGGAGCTGTTTTTT